This TCR beta chain was profiled in a study of blood T cells in healthy people across ages. Overall study findings and caveats: Estimates of total diversity, which came from one million sequenced T cells, were considered to be underestimates. Comparison with aged donors showed that long-lived donors had more naive CD4+ cells and higher diversity. A roughly linear fall in TCR beta diversity per million T cells was seen with increasing age.

Through a sample-barcoded 5' primer and a J-beta primer mix, a second PCR was run for roughly 7 to 12 cycles. From the 5' RACE reads, TCRdb called clonotypes with MiXCR, one entry per CDR3 protein. The sample yields about 1.4 million distinct CDR3 sequences, roughly 64% seen once. Concerning this clonotype itself: Its antigen remains unidentified.

CDR1 and CDR2 (germline): LGHDT, YNNKEL (reference sequence). The ends were cut back, 5 bases at V and 0 bases at J, with 14 bases in the middle. The CDR3 totals 17 residues. Every sample gave at least 5 micrograms of total RNA when it was extracted. The sequencing input was blood. This chain uses TRBV3-1 with TRBJ2-6; D ambiguous. This receptor was taken from a man aged 18 to 29 in good health. The chain's CDR3 is CASSAVQFSSGANVLTF. In DNA form, the CDR3 reads TGTGCCAGCAGCGCCGTCCAGTTTTCCTCTGGGGCCAACGTCCTGACTTTC.